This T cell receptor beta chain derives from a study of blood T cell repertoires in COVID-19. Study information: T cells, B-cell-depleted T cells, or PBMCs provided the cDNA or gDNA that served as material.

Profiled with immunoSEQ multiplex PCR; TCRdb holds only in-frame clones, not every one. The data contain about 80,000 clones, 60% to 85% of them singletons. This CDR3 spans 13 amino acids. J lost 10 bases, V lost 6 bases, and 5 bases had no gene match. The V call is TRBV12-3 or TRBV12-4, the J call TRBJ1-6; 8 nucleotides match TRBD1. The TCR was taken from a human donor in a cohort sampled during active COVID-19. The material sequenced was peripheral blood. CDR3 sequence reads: CASSLDRESPLHF. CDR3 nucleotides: TGTGCCAGCAGCCTGGACAGGGAGTCACCCCTCCACTTT.